This T cell receptor (beta chain) emerged from a study of blood T cells in healthy people across ages. Turning to the study itself: When template switching was applied, about one barcoded beta molecule was captured per two T cells.

This clonotype was observed a handful of times. Antigen unknown. Study outcomes and limitations: Per million T cells, TCR beta diversity dropped about linearly as age rose. Strongly correlated with naive T cell percentage was TCR beta diversity.

The authors ran a second PCR of roughly 6 to 12 cycles using a sample-barcoded 5' primer and a J-beta primer mix. TCRdb redid the calling of the 5' RACE reads with MiXCR, one entry per CDR3 protein. The table has about 580,000 distinct CDR3 sequences, around 48% seen once. Losses at the gene ends were 4 bases for V and 10 bases for J; bases not matched to a gene: 10. This CDR3 contains 15 residues. Per the germline V gene, CDR1 is LGHNA and CDR2 is YSLEER. V and J are TRBV4-3 and TRBJ2-1, with TRBD2 identical over 10 bases. This TCR came from an elderly man in good health. Sequenced: blood. The CDR3 protein is CASSPLAGANGEQFF. The CDR3 nucleotides are TGCGCCAGCAGCCCCCTAGCGGGGGCGAACGGCGAGCAGTTCTTC.